This TCR beta chain was sequenced for a study of T-cell memory formation after mild COVID-19. TCRdb independently ran MiXCR on the 5' RACE reads; one entry per CDR3 protein. The table includes tens of thousands of distinct CDR3 sequences, more than 10% detected once. As concerns this clonotype: Just one base apart from a much larger clone, this may be a read error.

Trimming stripped 6 bases from V and 6 bases from J, with 14 bases between. The CDR3 has 14 residues. In germline, CDR1 is SGHTA, CDR2 FQGNSA. The specimen was PBMCs or a T cell subset sorted from them (not recorded which). This TCR derives from a young man who had mild COVID-19 (a few samples of this study predate the infection). Cell type and time point are not known. The V and J genes are TRBV7-2 and TRBJ2-2, with D maybe TRBD1 (5 bases). The CDR3 sequence is CASRPRPGSGELFF. CDR3 bases: TGTGCCAGCAGGCCTCGCCCAGGGTCCGGGGAGCTGTTTTTT.